These 22 T cell receptor beta chains share one sample of origin, sequenced in a study of blood T cell repertoires in COVID-19. Clones were sequenced by immunoSEQ multiplex PCR, and TCRdb holds only the in-frame ones, with some missing. Of about 180,000 clones in the sample, over 75% were seen once. Sample: peripheral blood. The receptor set was obtained from a man between 60 and 75 years old with acute or convalescent COVID-19.

This chain connects TRBV9 to TRBJ2-3; unclear D gene. The CDR3 extends over 16 amino acids. V dropped 0 bases and J dropped 1 base, with 12 bases sitting between them. Per the germline V gene, CDR1 is SGDLS and CDR2 is YYNGEE. This CDR3 reads CASSVGLDVRTDTQYF. For the CDR3, the DNA is TGTGCCAGCAGCGTAGGGCTAGATGTCCGCACAGATACGCAGTATTTT.

The chain carries TRBV28 and TRBJ1-2, with 10 bases fitting TRBD1. Germline trimming cut 2 bases from V and 6 bases from J; bases unmatched to any gene: 6. The CDR3 sequence is 15 residues long. The V gene's germline CDR1 is MDHEN and CDR2 SYDVKM. CDR3 DNA sequence: TGTGCCAGCAGTTTACCCATCGGGACAGGGGATGGCTACACCTTC. Translated, it gives CASSLPIGTGDGYTF.

This clone has just a few counts. The J gene is TRBJ1-1, the V gene TRBV28; D remains ambiguous. CDR3 length: 16 residues. Deletions cut 3 bases from V and 1 base from J, with 15 bases between. CDR1 and CDR2 (germline): MDHEN, SYDVKM. CDR3 protein: CASSFIGGFGNTEAFF. The CDR3 DNA reads TGTGCCAGCAGTTTTATTGGCGGGTTCGGGAACACTGAAGCTTTCTTT. Complete variable domain (other parts from reference TRBV28 and TRBJ1-1): DVKVTQSSRYLVKRTGEKVFLECVQDMDHENMFWYRQDPGLGLRLIYFSYDVKMKEKGDIPEGYSVSREKKERFSLILESASTNQTSMYLCASSFIGGFGNTEAFFGQGTRLTVV.

The chain joins TRBV28 to TRBJ2-7, with TRBD1 as a possible D gene (6 bases). The CDR3 length is 15 residues. V lost 7 bases to trimming and J lost 0 bases, with 16 bases between them. Germline V lookup: CDR1 MDHEN, CDR2 SYDVKM. Here the CDR3 reads CASTYTGPSSYEQYF. DNA of the CDR3: TGTGCCAGCACCTACACAGGGCCGAGCTCCTACGAGCAGTACTTC.

The chain employs TRBV12-3 or TRBV12-4 and TRBJ2-7; 7 bases are a match to TRBD1. J lost 2 bases, V lost 4 bases, and 2 bases had no gene match. CDR3 length equals 13 residues. The CDR3 DNA reads TGTGCCAGCAGTTGGGGACAGCCCTACGAGCAGTACTTC. It specifies CASSWGQPYEQYF.

The chain is built from TRBV19 and TRBJ2-5; 9 bases are a match to TRBD1. Germline V gene lookup returns CDR1 LNHDA and CDR2 SQIVND (reference sequence). The V gene end was trimmed by 1 base and the J gene end by 5 bases; junction bases not matched to a gene: 5. The length of the CDR3 is 15 residues. The CDR3 is CASSIGNRGRETQYF. The CDR3 region has the DNA TGTGCCAGTAGTATAGGTAACAGGGGGCGTGAGACCCAGTACTTC.

This clone was observed once. CDR3 DNA: TGTGCCAGCAGTTTACAGGGAGGGACTGAAGCTTTCTTT. It encodes CASSLQGGTEAFF. The chain uses TRBV12-3 or TRBV12-4 and TRBJ1-1, with D perhaps matching TRBD1 (5 bases). The CDR3 extends over 13 amino acids. The V gene lost 2 bases and the J gene lost 5 bases, with 9 bases spanning the gap.

The gene calls are TRBV19 and TRBJ2-7; 14 nucleotides match TRBD2. CDR3 length equals 18 residues. The germline V gene has CDR1 LNHDA and CDR2 SQIVND (reference sequence). The junction had 13 bases not matched to a gene; V was cut back by 6 bases and J by 3 bases. The DNA for the CDR3 is TGTGCCAGTAGCCCATCCGGGACTAGCGGGAGAGTCCTCTACGAGCAGTACTTC. Its translation is CASSPSGTSGRVLYEQYF.

The rearrangement uses TRBV5-6 and TRBJ2-2; TRBD2 might be the D (6 bases). V lost 4 bases and J 2 bases, leaving 15 bases between the germline ends. CDR1 is SGHDT and CDR2 is YYEEEE in the germline V gene. There are 16 residues in the CDR3. CDR3 DNA: TGTGCCAGCAGCACCTTTCTAGCGCAAAACACCGGGGAGCTGTTTTTT. Translating gives CASSTFLAQNTGELFF.

V gene TRBV21-1 combines with J gene TRBJ2-7; the DNA was not compared with TRBD2, the D call given in the table. TRBV21-1 is a documented pseudogene. The CDR3 runs to 16 residues. The DNA of the CDR3 is TGTGCCAGCAGCAACGGGGGGGCGGGAGGAACCTACGAGCAGTACTTC. Its protein product is CASSNGGAGGTYEQYF.

The chain is built from TRBV19 and TRBJ2-2; 7 bases are shared with TRBD1. The trim removed 3 bases at V and 0 bases at J, leaving 4 bases unmatched. This CDR3 has 16 residues. CDR1 and CDR2 from the germline V gene are LNHDA and SQIVND (reference sequence). CDR3 DNA sequence: TGTGCCAGTAGTATCTGGGGGACAGCGAACACCGGGGAGCTGTTTTTT. It translates to CASSIWGTANTGELFF. Based on the CDR3 plus reference TRBV19 and TRBJ2-2, the full variable domain is DGGITQSPKYLFRKEGQNVTLSCEQNLNHDAMYWYRQDPGQGLRLIYYSQIVNDFQKGDIAEGYSVSREKKESFPLTVTSAQKNPTAFYLCASSIWGTANTGELFFGEGSRLTVL.

Only one count was recorded for this clone. This chain uses TRBV6-5 with TRBJ1-5, with TRBD1 matching 7 bases. Per the germline V gene, CDR1 is MNHEY and CDR2 is SVGAGI. The CDR3 extends over 14 amino acids. Unmatched junction bases numbered 11, after V lost 6 bases and J lost 9 bases. CDR3 sequence reads: CASRTGLLNSPQHF. The CDR3 nucleotides are TGTGCCAGCAGGACAGGGTTATTAAATTCGCCCCAGCATTTT.

CDR3 sequence (DNA): TGTGCCAGCTCATCCCAGGGGGACACTGAAGCTTTCTTT. Translation: CASSSQGDTEAFF. The J gene is TRBJ1-1, the V gene TRBV18, with TRBD1 matching over 7 bases. V lost 5 bases, J lost 3 bases, and 3 bases stayed unmatched. Germline values: CDR1 KGHSH, CDR2 LQKENI. The CDR3 runs to 13 residues. The whole variable domain, filled in from reference TRBV18 and TRBJ1-1, reads NAGVMQNPRHLVRRRGQEARLRCSPMKGHSHVYWYRQLPEEGLKFMVYLQKENIIDESGMPKERFSAEFPKEGPSILRIQQVVRGDSAAYFCASSSQGDTEAFFGQGTRLTVV.

This clone was seen a single time. This chain uses TRBV28 with TRBJ2-7; a weak D match, TRBD2 (5 bases). The CDR3 is 15 amino acids. Germline V CDR1 and CDR2: MDHEN, SYDVKM. Trimming removed 4 bases at V and 0 bases at J, with 13 bases between. CDR3 protein: CASSSPGGSSYEQYF. The CDR3 DNA reads as TGTGCCAGCAGTTCCCCTGGAGGTAGCTCCTACGAGCAGTACTTC. Variable domain in full (rest from reference TRBV28 and TRBJ2-7): DVKVTQSSRYLVKRTGEKVFLECVQDMDHENMFWYRQDPGLGLRLIYFSYDVKMKEKGDIPEGYSVSREKKERFSLILESASTNQTSMYLCASSSPGGSSYEQYFGPGTRLTVT.

The CDR3 loop reads CASSYSTGNSGNTIYF. In nucleotides, the CDR3 is TGTGCCAGCAGTTACTCGACAGGGAACTCTGGAAACACCATATATTTT. V is TRBV6-5 and J is TRBJ1-3, with 7 bases identical to TRBD1. The V and J ends lost 0 bases and 0 bases, in that order; junction bases with no gene match: 2. The germline gives CDR1 MNHEY, CDR2 SVGAGI. The CDR3 spans 16 residues.

V is TRBV6-6 and J is TRBJ1-2; D uncertain. This CDR3 is built from 11 residues. V dropped 2 bases and J dropped 10 bases, with 8 bases sitting between them. Germline V gene sequence: CDR1 MNHNY, CDR2 SVGAGI (reference sequence). The CDR3 loop reads CASSYLGDYTF. The CDR3, as DNA: TGTGCCAGCAGTTACCTGGGAGACTACACCTTC.

The chain joins TRBV9 to TRBJ2-1; 7 bases fit TRBD2. The germline V gene encodes CDR1 SGDLS and CDR2 YYNGEE. The V segment lost 4 bases and the J segment 7 bases; nucleotides outside the gene matches: 17. The CDR3 length is 17 residues. In nucleotides, the CDR3 is TGTGCCAGCAGCCCAAGTGGGGGTAGCGGGTCAGGTAATGAGCAGTTCTTC. Protein sequence: CASSPSGGSGSGNEQFF.

The rearrangement links TRBV3-1 (or the pseudogene TRBV3-2) to TRBJ2-7; perhaps TRBD1 as D (5 bases). CDR1 is LGHDT and CDR2 is YNNKEL in the germline V gene (reference sequence). Trimming shortened V by 6 bases and J by 0 bases, and 9 bases separated the two germline ends. The CDR3 length is 13 residues. CDR3 protein: CASRRQRSYEQYF. The CDR3 DNA is TGTGCCAGCAGACGACAGCGCTCCTACGAGCAGTACTTC.

This clone was found once. The chain employs TRBV5-1 and TRBJ2-1, with D unresolved. Germline CDR1 SGHRS, CDR2 YFSETQ. The V end was cut by 1 base, the J end by 2 bases, with 10 bases between. This CDR3 is built from 15 residues. In nucleotides, the CDR3 is TGCGCCAGCAGCTTGAGGTCAGGAACCTACAATGAGCAGTTCTTC. Protein product: CASSLRSGTYNEQFF.

The chain carries TRBV7-2 and TRBJ1-2; D is unresolved. V lost 4 bases, J lost 5 bases, and 23 bases lay in between. The CDR3 is 17 amino acids. In germline, CDR1 is SGHTA, CDR2 FQGNSA. The CDR3 here is CASSSRKALGFGYGYTF. The CDR3 DNA reads as TGTGCCAGCAGCTCCCGAAAGGCGCTGGGCTTTGGGTATGGCTACACCTTC.

J is TRBJ2-7 and V is TRBV6-5; 15 bases fit TRBD2. CDR3 length: 16 residues. CDR1 is MNHEY, CDR2 SVGAGI, per germline. V was pared by 1 base and J by 7 bases, with 5 bases of the junction left unmatched. The chain's CDR3 is CASSYWGLAGGREQYF. The CDR3 DNA is TGTGCCAGCAGTTACTGGGGACTAGCGGGAGGTCGAGAGCAGTACTTC.

Of note for this clone: The CDR3 does not close with the conserved phenylalanine or tryptophan, likely indicating a read error. No DNA is shown, since the ends of the CDR3 on it are uncertain; the CDR3 is the one TCRdb lists. This chain links TRBV28 with TRBJ1-2; no check of the table's D call, TRBD1, against the DNA was made. With termini counted, the CDR3 has 14 amino acids. Germline CDR1 reads MDHEN; CDR2 reads SYDVKM. The chain's CDR3 is CASTSPKTPVSTGL.